Listed below are T cell receptor beta chains from one sample, sequenced in a study of shared clonotypes between healthy human individuals. The table came from immunoSEQ multiplex PCR; TCRdb's copy has only in-frame clones and leaves some out. The sample has under 2,500,000 clones; around 95% are singletons. The sequenced material came from naive CD4+ T cells sorted from blood. The receptors were gathered from a man younger than 35 in good health. CDR3s include the opening cysteine and the closing phenylalanine or tryptophan. A D gene is named only where the DNA matches it firmly. Rows may omit the clone size; those that give it use once, few, many or a size class.

D gene: NA
clone size: NA
J gene: TRBJ1-5
V gene: TRBV7-2
CDR3 protein: CASSLAGGNQPQHF
CDR3 DNA: TGTGCCAGCAGCTTAGCTGGGGGCAATCAGCCCCAGCATTTT

D gene: NA
clone size: NA
J gene: TRBJ1-5
V gene: TRBV7-9
CDR3 protein: CASSLGHQPQHF
CDR3 DNA: TGTGCCAGCAGCTTAGGCCATCAGCCCCAGCATTTT

D gene: NA
clone size: NA
J gene: TRBJ1-2
V gene: TRBV9
CDR3 protein: CASSVEDSRGGYTF
CDR3 DNA: TGTGCCAGCAGCGTAGAGGACAGTCGGGGTGGCTACACCTTC

D gene: TRBD1
clone size: NA
J gene: TRBJ2-4
V gene: TRBV27
CDR3 protein: CASSLAYPGTASRNIQYF
CDR3 DNA: TGTGCCAGCAGTTTAGCCTACCCCGGGACAGCGTCCCGGAACATTCAGTACTTC

D gene: TRBD2
clone size: NA
J gene: TRBJ2-1
V gene: TRBV5-1
CDR3 protein: CASRDSGRAKSYNEQFF
CDR3 DNA: TGCGCCAGCAGAGATAGCGGGAGGGCTAAGTCCTACAATGAGCAGTTCTTC

D gene: NA
clone size: NA
J gene: TRBJ2-7
V gene: TRBV14
CDR3 protein: CASSQGSWKAYEQYF
CDR3 DNA: TGTGCCAGCAGCCAAGGCTCCTGGAAAGCCTACGAGCAGTACTTC

D gene: TRBD1
clone size: NA
J gene: TRBJ1-2
V gene: TRBV28
CDR3 protein: CASRGTGAGYTF
CDR3 DNA: TGTGCCAGCCGAGGGACAGGGGCTGGCTACACCTTC

D gene: NA
clone size: NA
J gene: TRBJ1-3
V gene: TRBV25-1
CDR3 protein: CASRSDLVNLGGTIYF
CDR3 DNA: TGTGCCAGCAGAAGTGACCTCGTTAACCTCGGGGGCACCATATATTTT

D gene: NA
clone size: NA
J gene: TRBJ2-7
V gene: TRBV15
CDR3 protein: CATSAWDRPYEQYF
CDR3 DNA: TGTGCCACCAGCGCATGGGACCGACCCTACGAGCAGTACTTC

D gene: TRBD1
clone size: NA
J gene: TRBJ1-5
V gene: TRBV19
CDR3 protein: CASQGQGLRSNQPQHF
CDR3 DNA: TGTGCCAGTCAAGGACAGGGGCTACGGAGCAATCAGCCCCAGCATTTT

D gene: NA
clone size: NA
J gene: TRBJ2-7
V gene: TRBV6-6
CDR3 protein: CASCFTRDHEQYF
CDR3 DNA: TGTGCCAGCTGCTTTACTCGAGATCACGAGCAGTACTTC

D gene: TRBD1
clone size: NA
J gene: TRBJ1-6
V gene: TRBV11-2
CDR3 protein: CASSGPGQTFF
CDR3 DNA: TGTGCCAGCAGCGGGCCGGGACAGACCTTCTTT

D gene: NA
clone size: NA
J gene: TRBJ2-7
V gene: TRBV10-3
CDR3 protein: CAISDFSTQYF
CDR3 DNA: TGTGCCATCAGTGACTTTTCGACGCAGTACTTC

D gene: NA
clone size: NA
J gene: TRBJ1-1
V gene: TRBV5-1
CDR3 protein: CASSLRWGGEETEAFF
CDR3 DNA: TGCGCCAGCAGTCTTCGGTGGGGGGGCGAGGAAACTGAAGCTTTCTTT

D gene: NA
clone size: once
J gene: TRBJ2-1
V gene: TRBV9
CDR3 protein: CASSVGWGTEQFF
CDR3 DNA: TGTGCCAGCAGCGTAGGGTGGGGCACTGAGCAGTTCTTC

D gene: NA
clone size: NA
J gene: TRBJ1-2
V gene: TRBV29-1
CDR3 protein: CSVGTATNYGYTF
CDR3 DNA: TGCAGCGTGGGGACGGCTACTAACTATGGCTACACCTTC

D gene: TRBD1
clone size: NA
J gene: TRBJ1-2
V gene: TRBV5-1
CDR3 protein: CASSLVGQGDYGYTF
CDR3 DNA: TGCGCCAGCAGCTTGGTAGGACAGGGAGACTATGGCTACACCTTC

D gene: NA
clone size: NA
J gene: TRBJ2-5
V gene: TRBV5-6
CDR3 protein: CASSRQETQYF
CDR3 DNA: TGTGCCAGCAGCCGCCAAGAGACCCAGTACTTC

D gene: NA
clone size: NA
J gene: TRBJ1-2
V gene: TRBV29-1
CDR3 protein: CSVEGRAANYGYTF
CDR3 DNA: TGCAGCGTTGAAGGAAGGGCAGCCAACTATGGCTACACCTTC

D gene: NA
clone size: NA
J gene: TRBJ2-7
V gene: TRBV11-2
CDR3 protein: CASSLDPGETYEQYF
CDR3 DNA: TGTGCCAGCAGCTTAGACCCCGGGGAAACGTACGAGCAGTACTTC

D gene: TRBD2
clone size: NA
J gene: TRBJ2-7
V gene: TRBV6-5
CDR3 protein: CASSPIATSGYEQYF
CDR3 DNA: TGTGCCAGCAGCCCGATCGCGACTAGCGGATACGAGCAGTACTTC

D gene: TRBD1
clone size: NA
J gene: TRBJ2-5
V gene: TRBV30
CDR3 protein: CAWRWGRGITETQYF
CDR3 DNA: TGTGCCTGGAGGTGGGGCAGGGGGATTACAGAGACCCAGTACTTC

D gene: TRBD1
clone size: NA
J gene: TRBJ1-2
V gene: TRBV28
CDR3 protein: CASRGSIGTDNYGYTF
CDR3 DNA: TGTGCCAGCAGGGGAAGCATTGGGACAGATAACTATGGCTACACCTTC

D gene: NA
clone size: NA
J gene: TRBJ1-1
V gene: TRBV5-1
CDR3 protein: CASSLAPGRNTEAFF
CDR3 DNA: TGCGCCAGCAGCTTGGCCCCGGGACGGAACACTGAAGCTTTCTTT

D gene: NA
clone size: once
J gene: TRBJ1-4
V gene: TRBV4-1
CDR3 protein: CASSQGRLGDEKLFF
CDR3 DNA: TGCGCCAGCAGCCAAGGAAGACTAGGGGATGAAAAACTGTTTTTT

D gene: NA
clone size: NA
J gene: TRBJ1-2
V gene: TRBV7-9
CDR3 protein: CASSLDADYGYTF
CDR3 DNA: TGTGCCAGCAGCTTAGATGCAGACTATGGCTACACCTTC

D gene: NA
clone size: NA
J gene: TRBJ1-4
V gene: TRBV9
CDR3 protein: CASSVGTTTTNEKLFF
CDR3 DNA: TGTGCCAGCAGCGTAGGCACGACGACAACTAATGAAAAACTGTTTTTT

D gene: NA
clone size: NA
J gene: TRBJ2-3
V gene: TRBV5-1
CDR3 protein: CASSPGGNTQYF
CDR3 DNA: TGCGCCAGCAGCCCCGGGGGAAATACGCAGTATTTT

D gene: TRBD1
clone size: NA
J gene: TRBJ1-1
V gene: TRBV7-2
CDR3 protein: CASSLVRTGLNTEAFF
CDR3 DNA: TGTGCCAGCAGCTTAGTAAGGACAGGATTGAACACTGAAGCTTTCTTT

D gene: TRBD2
clone size: once
J gene: TRBJ2-7
V gene: TRBV12-5
CDR3 protein: CASGLVSGGQYYEQYF
CDR3 DNA: TGTGCTAGTGGTTTGGTAAGCGGGGGGCAGTACTACGAGCAGTACTTC

D gene: TRBD2
clone size: NA
J gene: TRBJ2-3
V gene: TRBV12-5
CDR3 protein: CASGLVGTSGTDTQYF
CDR3 DNA: TGTGCTAGTGGTTTGGTGGGTACTAGCGGCACAGATACGCAGTATTTT

D gene: NA
clone size: NA
J gene: TRBJ2-1
V gene: TRBV29-1
CDR3 protein: CSVITSSYNEQFF
CDR3 DNA: TGCAGCGTTATAACCAGCTCCTACAATGAGCAGTTCTTC

D gene: NA
clone size: NA
J gene: TRBJ2-7
V gene: TRBV5-1
CDR3 protein: CASSLGQLYEQYF
CDR3 DNA: TGCGCCAGCAGCTTGGGACAGCTCTACGAGCAGTACTTC

D gene: NA
clone size: NA
J gene: TRBJ1-2
V gene: TRBV7-9
CDR3 protein: CASSRDDYGYTF
CDR3 DNA: TGTGCCAGCAGCCGAGATGACTATGGCTACACCTTC

D gene: NA
clone size: few
J gene: TRBJ2-3
V gene: TRBV7-2
CDR3 protein: CASSWRDTDTQYF
CDR3 DNA: TGTGCCAGCAGCTGGAGGGATACAGATACGCAGTATTTT

D gene: TRBD2
clone size: NA
J gene: TRBJ2-7
V gene: TRBV7-2
CDR3 protein: CASSLARGRNEQYF
CDR3 DNA: TGTGCCAGCAGCTTAGCGCGGGGGAGGAACGAGCAGTACTTC

D gene: NA
clone size: NA
J gene: TRBJ2-3
V gene: TRBV6-6
CDR3 protein: CASSLASDTQYF
CDR3 DNA: TGTGCCAGCAGTTTGGCCTCGGATACGCAGTATTTT

D gene: NA
clone size: NA
J gene: TRBJ2-2
V gene: TRBV5-1
CDR3 protein: CASSPMVPGELFF
CDR3 DNA: TGCGCCAGCTCCCCTATGGTACCCGGGGAGCTGTTTTTT

D gene: NA
clone size: NA
J gene: TRBJ1-4
V gene: TRBV6-5
CDR3 protein: CASSYSGDPREKLFF
CDR3 DNA: TGTGCCAGCAGTTATAGCGGGGACCCTAGGGAAAAACTGTTTTTT

D gene: NA
clone size: few
J gene: TRBJ2-5
V gene: TRBV7-9
CDR3 protein: CASSLGIQETQYF
CDR3 DNA: TGTGCCAGCAGCTTGGGAATACAAGAGACCCAGTACTTC

D gene: TRBD2
clone size: NA
J gene: TRBJ2-7
V gene: TRBV5-4
CDR3 protein: CASSPGGLAGGQREQYF
CDR3 DNA: TGTGCCAGCAGCCCGGGAGGACTAGCGGGAGGGCAAAGGGAGCAGTACTTC

D gene: TRBD1
clone size: NA
J gene: TRBJ1-2
V gene: TRBV6-5
CDR3 protein: CATAGGAAGYTF
CDR3 DNA: TGTGCGACGGCAGGGGGCGCGGCTGGCTACACCTTC

D gene: NA
clone size: NA
J gene: TRBJ1-1
V gene: TRBV5-4
CDR3 protein: CASSFSAGPGTEAFF
CDR3 DNA: TGTGCCAGCAGCTTTTCTGCAGGCCCAGGGACTGAAGCTTTCTTT

D gene: NA
clone size: NA
J gene: TRBJ2-5
V gene: TRBV2
CDR3 protein: CASSGSQETQYF
CDR3 DNA: TGTGCCAGCTCCGGGTCTCAAGAGACCCAGTACTTC

D gene: NA
clone size: NA
J gene: TRBJ2-4
V gene: TRBV18
CDR3 protein: CASSPTSQTGTRAKNIQYF
CDR3 DNA: TGTGCCAGCTCCCCAACCAGTCAGACCGGGACCCGAGCCAAAAACATTCAGTACTTC

D gene: NA
clone size: NA
J gene: TRBJ1-5
V gene: TRBV6-1
CDR3 protein: CASREAQPQHF
CDR3 DNA: TGTGCCAGCAGGGAAGCTCAGCCCCAGCATTTT

D gene: NA
clone size: NA
J gene: TRBJ2-7
V gene: TRBV29-1
CDR3 protein: CSVDLGFGRGSKEQYF
CDR3 DNA: TGCAGCGTTGATTTGGGTTTCGGCAGGGGCTCAAAAGAGCAGTACTTC

D gene: TRBD1
clone size: NA
J gene: TRBJ1-3
V gene: TRBV6-9
CDR3 protein: CASGSGTGVSGNTIYF
CDR3 DNA: TGTGCCAGCGGCTCCGGGACAGGAGTTTCTGGAAACACCATATATTTT

D gene: NA
clone size: NA
J gene: TRBJ1-6
V gene: TRBV6-1
CDR3 protein: CASDRPGPNSPLHF
CDR3 DNA: TGTGCCAGCGACAGGCCGGGGCCAAATTCACCCCTCCACTTT

D gene: NA
clone size: NA
J gene: TRBJ1-1
V gene: TRBV19
CDR3 protein: CASSALGNTEAFF
CDR3 DNA: TGTGCCAGTAGTGCACTGGGGAACACTGAAGCTTTCTTT

D gene: TRBD1
clone size: NA
J gene: TRBJ2-7
V gene: TRBV4-1
CDR3 protein: CASSQDRNRGLEQYF
CDR3 DNA: TGCGCCAGCAGCCAAGATCGGAACAGGGGGCTCGAGCAGTACTTC

D gene: NA
clone size: NA
J gene: TRBJ2-1
V gene: TRBV11-3
CDR3 protein: CASSHVGDSYNEQFF
CDR3 DNA: TGTGCCAGCAGCCATGTCGGGGACTCCTACAATGAGCAGTTCTTC

D gene: NA
clone size: NA
J gene: TRBJ1-3
V gene: TRBV4-3
CDR3 protein: CASSQEGTATGNTIYF
CDR3 DNA: TGCGCCAGCAGCCAAGAAGGCACAGCAACTGGAAACACCATATATTTT

D gene: TRBD1
clone size: NA
J gene: TRBJ2-1
V gene: TRBV10-3
CDR3 protein: CAITDREVSYNEQFF
CDR3 DNA: TGTGCCATCACGGACAGGGAGGTCTCCTACAATGAGCAGTTCTTC

D gene: TRBD1
clone size: NA
J gene: TRBJ2-2
V gene: TRBV9
CDR3 protein: CASSARDRGLPGNTGELFF
CDR3 DNA: TGTGCCAGCAGCGCCCGGGACAGGGGACTACCTGGGAACACCGGGGAGCTGTTTTTT